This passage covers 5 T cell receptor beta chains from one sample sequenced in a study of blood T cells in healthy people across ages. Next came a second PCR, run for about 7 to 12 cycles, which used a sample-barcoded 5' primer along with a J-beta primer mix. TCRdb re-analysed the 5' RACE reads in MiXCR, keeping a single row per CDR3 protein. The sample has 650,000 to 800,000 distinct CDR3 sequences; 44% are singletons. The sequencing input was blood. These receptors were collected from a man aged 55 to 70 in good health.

The CDR3 region is CSARADRGSYNEQFF. CDR3 nucleotides: TGCAGTGCTAGAGCCGACAGGGGGAGCTACAATGAGCAGTTCTTC. The chain uses TRBV20-1 and TRBJ2-1; 9 nucleotides agree with TRBD1. V lost 1 base to trimming and J lost 3 bases; unmatched junction nucleotides: 4. The germline CDR1 and CDR2 sequences are DFQATT and SNEGSKA (reference sequence). The CDR3 is 15 amino acids.

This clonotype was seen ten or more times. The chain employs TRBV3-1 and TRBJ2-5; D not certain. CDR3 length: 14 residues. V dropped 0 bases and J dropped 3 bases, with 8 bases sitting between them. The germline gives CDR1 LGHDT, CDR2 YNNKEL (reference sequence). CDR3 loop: CASSQDTYEETQYF. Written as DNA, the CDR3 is TGTGCCAGCAGCCAAGACACATATGAAGAGACCCAGTACTTC.

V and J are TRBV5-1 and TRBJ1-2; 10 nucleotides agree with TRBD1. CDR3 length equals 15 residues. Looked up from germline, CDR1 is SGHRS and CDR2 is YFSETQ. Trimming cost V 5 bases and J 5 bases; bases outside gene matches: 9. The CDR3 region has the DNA TGCGCCAGCAGGACGGGACAGGGGACCTTGTATGGCTACACCTTC. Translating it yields CASRTGQGTLYGYTF.

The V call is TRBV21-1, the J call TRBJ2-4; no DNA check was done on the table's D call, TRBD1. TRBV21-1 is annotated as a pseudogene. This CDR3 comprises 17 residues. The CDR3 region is CASSKAPGTGWVWEQYF. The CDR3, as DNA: TGTGCCAGCAGCAAAGCCCCAGGGACAGGGTGGGTCTGGGAGCAGTACTTC.

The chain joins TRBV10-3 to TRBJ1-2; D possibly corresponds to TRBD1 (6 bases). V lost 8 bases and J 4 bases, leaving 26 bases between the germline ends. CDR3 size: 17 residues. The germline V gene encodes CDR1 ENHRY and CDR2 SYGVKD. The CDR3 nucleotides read TGTGCCATCCCACGCGGCCAGACAGGCAGCGGAGTCTATGGCTACACCTTC. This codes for CAIPRGQTGSGVYGYTF.